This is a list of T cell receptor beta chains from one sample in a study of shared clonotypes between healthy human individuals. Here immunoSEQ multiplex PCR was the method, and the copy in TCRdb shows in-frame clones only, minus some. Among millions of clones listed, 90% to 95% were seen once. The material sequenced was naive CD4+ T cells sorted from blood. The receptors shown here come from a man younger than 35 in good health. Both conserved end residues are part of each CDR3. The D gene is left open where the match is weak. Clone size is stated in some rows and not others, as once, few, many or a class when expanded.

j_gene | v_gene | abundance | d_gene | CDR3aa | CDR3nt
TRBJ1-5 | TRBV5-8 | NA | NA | CASSLLSLGQPQHF | TGTGCCAGCAGCTTGTTATCGCTCGGCCAGCCCCAGCATTTT
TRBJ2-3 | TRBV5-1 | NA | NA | CASSLGQFTDTQYF | TGCGCCAGCAGCTTGGGACAGTTTACAGATACGCAGTATTTT
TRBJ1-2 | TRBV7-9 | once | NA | CASSLGGPYGYTF | TGTGCCAGCAGCTTAGGCGGACCCTATGGCTACACCTTC
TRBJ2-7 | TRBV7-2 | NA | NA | CASSLEHRALLYEQYF | TGTGCCAGCAGCTTAGAACACAGGGCTCTCCTCTACGAGCAGTACTTC
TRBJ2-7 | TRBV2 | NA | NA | CASSFQGGSPYEQYF | TGTGCCAGCAGTTTTCAGGGCGGAAGCCCCTACGAGCAGTACTTC
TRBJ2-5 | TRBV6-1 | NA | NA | CASSEAWARPQETQYF | TGTGCCAGCAGTGAAGCTTGGGCCCGGCCACAAGAGACCCAGTACTTC
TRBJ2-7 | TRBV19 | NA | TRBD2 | CASSMSPGTTEQYF | TGTGCCAGTAGTATGTCCCCGGGGACTACCGAGCAGTACTTC
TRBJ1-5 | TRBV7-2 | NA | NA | CASSLGLIGEGNQPQHF | TGTGCCAGCAGCTTAGGATTGATAGGGGAGGGCAATCAGCCCCAGCATTTT
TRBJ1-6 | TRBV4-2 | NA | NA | CASSQVNQGRWDNSPLHF | TGTGCCAGCAGCCAAGTAAACCAGGGACGATGGGATAATTCACCCCTCCACTTT
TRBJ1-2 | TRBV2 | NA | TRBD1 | CASSGTGGGYTF | TGTGCCAGCAGTGGGACAGGGGGTGGCTACACCTTC
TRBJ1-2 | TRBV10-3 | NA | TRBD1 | CAISEGAGLGALPNRGIKDGYTF | TGTGCCATCAGTGAAGGAGCGGGTTTAGGAGCCCTCCCGAACAGGGGAATTAAGGATGGCTACACCTTC
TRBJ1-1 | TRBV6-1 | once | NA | CASSGSEAFF | TGTGCCAGCAGCGGGTCTGAAGCTTTCTTT
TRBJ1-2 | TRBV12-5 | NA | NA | CASGLSGNYGYTF | TGTGCTAGTGGTCTCTCAGGGAACTATGGCTACACCTTC
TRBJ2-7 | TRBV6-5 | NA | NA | CASSLSLGYEQYF | TGTGCCAGCAGCCTTTCCCTAGGCTACGAGCAGTACTTC
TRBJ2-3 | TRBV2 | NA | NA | CASYFNPGDNTDTQYF | TGTGCCAGCTATTTTAACCCCGGAGACAACACAGATACGCAGTATTTT
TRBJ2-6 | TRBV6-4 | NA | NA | CASSLTGSGANVLTF | TGTGCCAGCAGCCTGACAGGCTCTGGGGCCAACGTCCTGACTTTC
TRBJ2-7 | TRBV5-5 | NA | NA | CASSLVAASSYEQYF | TGTGCCAGCAGCTTGGTAGCGGCTAGCTCCTACGAGCAGTACTTC
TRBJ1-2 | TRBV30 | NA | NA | CAWKVPGMNGYTF | TGTGCCTGGAAAGTCCCAGGGATGAACGGCTACACCTTC
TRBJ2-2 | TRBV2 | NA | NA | CASGSSSNTGELFF | TGTGCCAGCGGTTCCAGCTCGAACACCGGGGAGCTGTTTTTT
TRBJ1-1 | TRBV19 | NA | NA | CASSPIEAPEAFF | TGTGCCAGTAGTCCTATAGAGGCCCCCGAAGCTTTCTTT
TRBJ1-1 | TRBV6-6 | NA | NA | CASSYPVGLTAFF | TGTGCCAGCAGTTACCCCGTGGGCTTGACGGCTTTCTTT
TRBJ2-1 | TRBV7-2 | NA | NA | CASSLFLISGAPYNEQFF | TGTGCCAGCAGCTTATTCCTGATTTCGGGCGCACCCTACAATGAGCAGTTCTTC
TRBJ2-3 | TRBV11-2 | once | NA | CASSPLWRDTDTQYF | TGTGCCAGCAGCCCCCTCTGGCGGGACACAGATACGCAGTATTTT
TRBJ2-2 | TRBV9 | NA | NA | CASSVVSTALGTGELFF | TGTGCCAGCAGCGTAGTCTCCACCGCCCTGGGCACCGGGGAGCTGTTTTTT
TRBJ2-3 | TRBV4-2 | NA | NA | CASSQARTGTSLSTDTQYF | TGTGCCAGCAGCCAAGCACGAACCGGGACTTCCCTTAGCACAGATACGCAGTATTTT
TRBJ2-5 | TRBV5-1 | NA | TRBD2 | CASTRNLLAQETQYF | TGCGCCAGCACCCGAAACCTACTAGCGCAAGAGACCCAGTACTTC